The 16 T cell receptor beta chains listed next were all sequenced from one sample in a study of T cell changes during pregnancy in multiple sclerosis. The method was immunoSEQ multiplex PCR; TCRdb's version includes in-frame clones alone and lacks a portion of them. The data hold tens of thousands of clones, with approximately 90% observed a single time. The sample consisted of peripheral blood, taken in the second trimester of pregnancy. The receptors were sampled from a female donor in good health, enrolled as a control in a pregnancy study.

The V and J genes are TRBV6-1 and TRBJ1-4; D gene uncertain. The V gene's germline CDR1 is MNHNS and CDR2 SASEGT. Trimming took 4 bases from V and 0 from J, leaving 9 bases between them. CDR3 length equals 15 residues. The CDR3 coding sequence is TGTGCCAGCAGTGCTCGAGGGACAACTAATGAAAAACTGTTTTTT. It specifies CASSARGTTNEKLFF.

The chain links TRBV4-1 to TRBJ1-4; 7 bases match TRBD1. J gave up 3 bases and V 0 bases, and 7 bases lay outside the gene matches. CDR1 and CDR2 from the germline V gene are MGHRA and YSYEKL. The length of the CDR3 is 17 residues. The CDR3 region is CASSQEPQGGPNEKLFF. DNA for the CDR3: TGCGCCAGCAGCCAAGAACCCCAGGGGGGTCCTAATGAAAAACTGTTTTTT.

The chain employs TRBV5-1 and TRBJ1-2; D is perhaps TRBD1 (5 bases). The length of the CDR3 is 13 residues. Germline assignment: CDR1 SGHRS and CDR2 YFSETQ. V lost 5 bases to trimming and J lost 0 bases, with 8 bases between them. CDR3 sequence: CASSTGPNYGYTF. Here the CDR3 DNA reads TGCGCCAGCAGTACAGGCCCTAACTATGGCTACACCTTC.

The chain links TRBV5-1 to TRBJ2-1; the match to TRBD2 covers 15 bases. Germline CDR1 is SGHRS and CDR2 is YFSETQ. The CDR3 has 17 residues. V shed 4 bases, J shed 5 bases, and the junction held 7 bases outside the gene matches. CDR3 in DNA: TGCGCCAGCAGCACTGGGACTAGCGGGAGGTTCAACAATGAGCAGTTCTTC. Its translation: CASSTGTSGRFNNEQFF. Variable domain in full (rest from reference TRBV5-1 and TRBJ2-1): KAGVTQTPRYLIKTRGQQVTLSCSPISGHRSVSWYQQTPGQGLQFLFEYFSETQRNKGNFPGRFSGRQFSNSRSEMNVSTLELGDSALYLCASSTGTSGRFNNEQFFGPGTRLTVL.

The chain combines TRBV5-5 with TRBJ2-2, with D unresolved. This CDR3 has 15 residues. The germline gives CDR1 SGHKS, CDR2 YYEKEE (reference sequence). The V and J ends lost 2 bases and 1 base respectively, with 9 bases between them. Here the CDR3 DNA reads TGTGCCAGCAGCTTCAGATCGCTGAACACCGGGGAGCTGTTTTTT. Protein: CASSFRSLNTGELFF.

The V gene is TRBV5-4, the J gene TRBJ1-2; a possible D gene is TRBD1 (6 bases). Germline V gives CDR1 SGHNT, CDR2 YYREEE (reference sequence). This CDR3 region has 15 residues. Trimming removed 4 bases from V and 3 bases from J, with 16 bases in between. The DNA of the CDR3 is TGTGCCAGCAGCGAGGGGGGGGCGGTAGACTATGGCTACACCTTC. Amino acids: CASSEGGAVDYGYTF.

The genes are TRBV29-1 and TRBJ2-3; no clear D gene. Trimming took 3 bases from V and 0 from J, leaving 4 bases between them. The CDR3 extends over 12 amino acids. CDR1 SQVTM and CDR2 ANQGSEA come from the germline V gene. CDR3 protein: CSVDSSTDTQYF. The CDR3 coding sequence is TGCAGCGTTGACTCGAGCACAGATACGCAGTATTTT.

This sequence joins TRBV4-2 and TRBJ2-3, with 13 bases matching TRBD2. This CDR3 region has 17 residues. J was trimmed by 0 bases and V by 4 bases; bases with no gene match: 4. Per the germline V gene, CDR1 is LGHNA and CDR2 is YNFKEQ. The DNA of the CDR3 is TGTGCCAGCAGCCGGACTAGCGGGGGTACTAGCACAGATACGCAGTATTTT. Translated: CASSRTSGGTSTDTQYF.

CDR3 sequence: CASSARTQGEERGNTIYF. In DNA, the CDR3 is TGTGCCAGCAGCGCCAGAACCCAAGGGGAAGAGAGGGGAAACACCATATATTTT. This sequence joins TRBV9 and TRBJ1-3; possibly TRBD1 for D (5 bases). The CDR3 totals 18 residues. CDR1 is SGDLS and CDR2 is YYNGEE in the germline V gene. Trimming removed 3 bases from V and 4 bases from J, with 23 bases in between.

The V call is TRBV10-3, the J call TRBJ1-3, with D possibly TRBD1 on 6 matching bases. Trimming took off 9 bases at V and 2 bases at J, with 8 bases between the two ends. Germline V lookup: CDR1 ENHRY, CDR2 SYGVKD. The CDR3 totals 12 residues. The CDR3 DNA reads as TGTGCCATACAGGGAGCTGGAAACACCATATATTTT. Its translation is CAIQGAGNTIYF.

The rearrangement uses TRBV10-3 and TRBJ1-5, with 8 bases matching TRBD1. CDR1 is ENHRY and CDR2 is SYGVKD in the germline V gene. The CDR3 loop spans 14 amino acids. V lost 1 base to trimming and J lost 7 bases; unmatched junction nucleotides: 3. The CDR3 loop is CAISEFGQGQPQHF. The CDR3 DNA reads TGTGCCATCAGTGAGTTCGGACAGGGCCAGCCCCAGCATTTT.

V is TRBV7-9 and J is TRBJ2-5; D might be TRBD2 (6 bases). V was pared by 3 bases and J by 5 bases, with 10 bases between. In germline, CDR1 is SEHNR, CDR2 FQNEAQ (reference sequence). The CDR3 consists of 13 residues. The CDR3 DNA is TGTGCCAGCAGCTTCGGGGGAGTGGAGACCCAGTACTTC. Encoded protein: CASSFGGVETQYF. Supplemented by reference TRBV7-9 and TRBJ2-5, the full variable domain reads DTGVSQNPRHKITKRGQNVTFRCDPISEHNRLYWYRQTLGQGPEFLTYFQNEAQLEKSRLLSDRFSAERPKGSFSTLEIQRTEQGDSAMYLCASSFGGVETQYFGPGTRLLVL.

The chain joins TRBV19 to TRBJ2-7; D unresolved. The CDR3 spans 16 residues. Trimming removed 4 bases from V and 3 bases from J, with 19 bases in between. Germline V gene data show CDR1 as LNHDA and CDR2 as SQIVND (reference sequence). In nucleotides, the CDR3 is TGTGCCAGTAGTACCTACCACGACACGGCCGGCTACGAGCAGTACTTC. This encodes CASSTYHDTAGYEQYF.

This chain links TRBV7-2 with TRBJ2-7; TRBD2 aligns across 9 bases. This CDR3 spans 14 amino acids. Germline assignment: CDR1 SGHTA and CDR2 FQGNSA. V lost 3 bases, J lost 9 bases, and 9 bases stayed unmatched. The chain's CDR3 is CASSLSSGIRGQYF. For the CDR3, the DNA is TGTGCCAGCAGCTTGTCTAGCGGGATACGGGGGCAGTACTTC. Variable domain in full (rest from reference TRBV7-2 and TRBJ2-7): GAGVSQSPSNKVTEKGKDVELRCDPISGHTALYWYRQSLGQGLEFLIYFQGNSAPDKSGLPSDRFSAERTGGSVSTLTIQRTQQEDSAVYLCASSLSSGIRGQYFGPGTRLTVT.

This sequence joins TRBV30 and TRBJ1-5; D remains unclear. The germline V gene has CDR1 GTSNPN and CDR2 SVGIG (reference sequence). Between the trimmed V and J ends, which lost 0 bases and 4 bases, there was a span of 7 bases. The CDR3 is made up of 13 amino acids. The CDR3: CAWSVGSNQPQHF. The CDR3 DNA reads TGTGCCTGGAGTGTTGGCTCAAATCAGCCCCAGCATTTT.

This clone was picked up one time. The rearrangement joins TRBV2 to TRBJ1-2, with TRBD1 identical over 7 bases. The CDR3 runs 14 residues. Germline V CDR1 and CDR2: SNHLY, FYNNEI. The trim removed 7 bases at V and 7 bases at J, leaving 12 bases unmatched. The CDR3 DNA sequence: TGTGCCAGCAAAACCGGGACAGTCCGAGCTGGCTACACCTTC. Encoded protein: CASKTGTVRAGYTF.